This passage covers 15 T cell receptor beta chains from one sample sequenced in a study of blood T cell repertoires in COVID-19. Data came from immunoSEQ multiplex PCR; TCRdb stores just in-frame clones and leaves some out. The sample lists approximately 90,000 clones; approximately 84% were seen once. Sequenced: peripheral blood. The receptors derive from a man in his 60s with acute or convalescent COVID-19.

The chain links TRBV28 to TRBJ2-3, with 14 positions matching TRBD2. Losses at the gene ends were 4 bases for V and 6 bases for J; bases not matched to a gene: 6. This CDR3 region has 16 residues. Germline lookup yields CDR1 MDHEN and CDR2 SYDVKM. In nucleotides, the CDR3 is TGTGCCAGCAGTTCCGGGACTAGCGGGAGTTATGATACGCAGTATTTT. As protein: CASSSGTSGSYDTQYF. The variable domain in full, with the rest retrieved from reference TRBV28 and TRBJ2-3, is DVKVTQSSRYLVKRTGEKVFLECVQDMDHENMFWYRQDPGLGLRLIYFSYDVKMKEKGDIPEGYSVSREKKERFSLILESASTNQTSMYLCASSSGTSGSYDTQYFGPGTRLTVL.

The gene calls are TRBV15 and TRBJ2-7; the D is unclear. The CDR3 has 14 amino acids. Germline lookup yields CDR1 LNHNV and CDR2 YYDKDF (reference sequence). Trimming removed 5 bases from V and 2 bases from J, with 13 bases in between. The CDR3 DNA reads TGTGCCACCAGCCTAGAGGCGGCAACCTACGAGCAGTACTTC. Translation: CATSLEAATYEQYF.

CDR3 DNA sequence: TGTGCCACCACCCGGGGGGTCACTGAAGCTTTCTTT. Its protein is CATTRGVTEAFF. This chain uses TRBV5-6 with TRBJ1-1; D is perhaps TRBD1 (5 bases). Looked up from germline, CDR1 is SGHDT and CDR2 is YYEEEE. The length of the CDR3 is 12 residues. Trimming took 9 bases from V and 4 from J, leaving 13 bases between them. The full variable domain, rest sourced from reference TRBV5-6 and TRBJ1-1, is DAGVTQSPTHLIKTRGQQVTLRCSPKSGHDTVSWYQQALGQGPQFIFQYYEEEERQRGNFPDRFSGHQFPNYSSELNVNALLLGDSALYLCATTRGVTEAFFGQGTRLTVV.

The chain is built from TRBV7-3 and TRBJ1-1, with D hard to call. The CDR3 extends over 13 amino acids. Between the trimmed V and J ends, which lost 3 bases and 1 base, there was a span of 6 bases. From germline, CDR1 is SGHTA and CDR2 FQGTGA. CDR3 sequence (DNA): TGTGCCAGCAGCTTTAGTACGAACACTGAAGCTTTCTTT. This sequence encodes CASSFSTNTEAFF.

This clone was observed a few times. The chain links TRBV10-2 to TRBJ1-6; D possibly corresponds to TRBD1 (5 bases). Between the trimmed V and J ends, which lost 6 bases and 9 bases, there was a span of 12 bases. The CDR3 length is 13 residues. Germline CDR1 WSHSY, CDR2 SAAADI. The CDR3 spells CASRIGEGSPLHF. CDR3 coding DNA: TGCGCCAGCAGGATAGGGGAAGGTTCACCCCTCCACTTT.

This clone was detected once. This chain joins TRBV9 and TRBJ2-2, with TRBD1 as a possible D gene (6 bases). V lost 0 bases to trimming and J lost 0 bases, with 9 bases between them. The germline V gene has CDR1 SGDLS and CDR2 YYNGEE. There are 16 residues in the CDR3. The chain's CDR3 is CASSVDRATNTGELFF. The CDR3, as DNA: TGTGCCAGCAGCGTAGACAGGGCCACGAACACCGGGGAGCTGTTTTTT.

This clone showed up just a few times. The chain employs TRBV27 and TRBJ1-3; D might be TRBD1 (5 bases). CDR3 length: 14 residues. Trimming left V 4 bases short and J 4 bases short, with 11 bases between. Per the germline V gene, CDR1 is MNHEY and CDR2 is SMNVEV (reference sequence). CDR3 loop: CASSSGRAGNTIYF. The CDR3 DNA follows: TGTGCCAGCAGTTCGGGCAGGGCCGGAAACACCATATATTTT.

This clone appeared a single time. DNA of the CDR3: TGTGCCAGCAACAGACAGGGGAACTATGGCTACACCTTC. This encodes CASNRQGNYGYTF. The chain links TRBV6-5 to TRBJ1-2; 8 bases fit TRBD1. J was trimmed by 2 bases and V by 7 bases; bases with no gene match: 3. Looked up from germline, CDR1 is MNHEY and CDR2 is SVGAGI. This CDR3 is built from 13 residues.

This chain connects TRBV3-1 (or the pseudogene TRBV3-2) to TRBJ2-7; 9 nucleotides agree with TRBD1. The junction had 6 bases not matched to a gene; V was cut back by 3 bases and J by 3 bases. The CDR3 contains 15 residues. Looked up from germline, CDR1 is LGHDT and CDR2 is YNNKEL (reference sequence). The CDR3 sequence: CASSHLGTGHYEQYF. Here the CDR3 DNA reads TGTGCCAGCAGCCATCTAGGGACAGGGCACTACGAGCAGTACTTC.

CDR3 loop: CASSFPGSKGETQYF. The CDR3 DNA reads TGTGCCAGCAGCTTCCCGGGATCCAAGGGAGAGACCCAGTACTTC. The chain is built from TRBV5-6 and TRBJ2-5; D perhaps matches TRBD2 (5 bases). Germline values: CDR1 SGHDT, CDR2 YYEEEE. The V and J ends lost 2 bases and 4 bases respectively, with 15 bases between them. This CDR3 has 15 residues.

The chain recombines TRBV6-5 with TRBJ2-3; D may be TRBD1 (5 bases). From germline, CDR1 is MNHEY and CDR2 SVGAGI. Trimming cost V 2 bases and J 0 bases, with 12 bases left between them. This CDR3 comprises 16 residues. CDR3 sequence (DNA): TGTGCCAGCAGTTACCCCCGGCAGGGAAGCACAGATACGCAGTATTTT. Its translation is CASSYPRQGSTDTQYF.

The J gene is TRBJ2-1, the V gene TRBV7-6; the D gene is possibly TRBD1 (6 bases). Trimming cost V 5 bases and J 4 bases, with 15 bases left between them. This CDR3 contains 15 residues. Germline V CDR1 and CDR2: SGHVS, FNYEAQ. CDR3 nucleotide sequence: TGTGCCAGCAGCCCCCGGGACACCTCTTACAATGAGCAGTTCTTC. This gives the protein CASSPRDTSYNEQFF.

There are a few counts of this clone. The chain couples TRBV16 to TRBJ2-7, with 7 bases aligning to TRBD2. V lost 2 bases and J lost 0; bases outside the gene matches: 1. The CDR3 runs to 14 residues. The germline CDR1 and CDR2 sequences are KGHSY and FQNENV. In nucleotides, the CDR3 is TGTGCCAGCAGCCAAAGCGGGAACTCCTACGAGCAGTACTTC. As protein: CASSQSGNSYEQYF.

The V call is TRBV4-3, the J call TRBJ1-5; tentative D call: TRBD1 (6 bases). V was shortened by 2 bases and J by 4 bases, with 12 bases between the two germline ends. Germline CDR1 and CDR2: LGHNA and YSLEER. The length of the CDR3 is 15 residues. The CDR3 is CASSQLGGGNQPQHF. The CDR3 bases are TGCGCCAGCAGCCAACTAGGGGGAGGGAATCAGCCCCAGCATTTT.

This sequence joins TRBV4-1 and TRBJ1-1, with a tentative D call TRBD1 (5 bases). The V gene lost 5 bases and the J gene lost 4 bases, with 23 bases spanning the gap. The CDR3 runs 17 residues. CDR1 and CDR2 from the germline V gene are MGHRA and YSYEKL. The CDR3 sequence: CASSFAPPGGITTEAFF. The DNA of the CDR3 is TGCGCCAGCAGCTTCGCCCCCCCCGGGGGGATTACCACTGAAGCTTTCTTT.